What follows is one TCR beta chain and its context. Use of 60 Vbeta and 13 Jbeta primers characterized the PCR. Clones were read by immunoSEQ multiplex PCR, and TCRdb kept only the in-frame ones, dropping some. The table lists about 180,000 clones, over 70% of them singletons. The CDR3 totals 16 residues. Germline CDR1 and CDR2: SGHTA and FQGNSA. With 2 bases clipped from V and 4 bases from J, the junction kept 7 bases outside the gene matches. These data belong to a study of cytomegalovirus exposure and HLA in healthy donors. This TCR was recovered from a male donor in good health and CMV-seronegative. V and J are TRBV7-2 and TRBJ1-5; 8 bases are a match to TRBD1. The sequencing sample was made of PBMCs. The CDR3 spells CASSLFAQGANQPQHF. The CDR3 nucleotides are TGTGCCAGCAGCTTATTCGCCCAGGGGGCTAATCAGCCCCAGCATTTT.